This T cell receptor beta chain was retrieved from a study of blood T cell repertoires in COVID-19. Looking at the study overall: Italy, Spain and the United States were the sources of the convalescent and acute COVID-19 samples. The cDNA or gDNA used as material had been derived from T cells, B-cell-depleted T cells, or PBMCs.

Germline V gives CDR1 MNHEY, CDR2 SVGAGI. V lost 2 bases to trimming and J lost 3 bases; unmatched junction nucleotides: 7. The CDR3 contains 16 residues. Original data processing: Counts of nucleated cells, estimated from reference gene primer amplification, were obtained. Assay used: immunoSEQ multiplex PCR; TCRdb lists only in-frame clones, some missing. V, J and clone size are taken as reported in that table, and D and trimming were inferred from the DNA itself. The sample holds about 97,000 clones, 80% to 90% seen once. This TCR came from a human donor in a cohort sampled during active COVID-19. The sequencing sample was made of peripheral blood. The chain has TRBV6-5 and TRBJ2-5, with TRBD2 matching over 9 bases. The CDR3 loop is CASSYTRGGVEETQYF. For the CDR3, the DNA is TGTGCCAGCAGTTACACCCGCGGGGGGGTTGAAGAGACCCAGTACTTC.